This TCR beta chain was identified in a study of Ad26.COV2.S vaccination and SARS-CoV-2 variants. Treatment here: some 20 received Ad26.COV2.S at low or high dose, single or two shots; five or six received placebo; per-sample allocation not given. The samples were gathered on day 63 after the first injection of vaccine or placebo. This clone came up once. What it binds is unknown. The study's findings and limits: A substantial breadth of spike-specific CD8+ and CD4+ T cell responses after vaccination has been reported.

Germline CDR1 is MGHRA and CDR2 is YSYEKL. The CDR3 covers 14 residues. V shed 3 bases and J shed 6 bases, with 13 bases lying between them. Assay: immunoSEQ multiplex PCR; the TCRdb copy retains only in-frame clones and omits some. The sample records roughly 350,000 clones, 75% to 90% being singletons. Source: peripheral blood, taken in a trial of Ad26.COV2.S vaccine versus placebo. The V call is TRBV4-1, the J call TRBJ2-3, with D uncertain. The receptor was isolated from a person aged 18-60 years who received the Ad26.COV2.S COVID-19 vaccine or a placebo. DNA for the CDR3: TGCGCCAGCAGCCAGCATCAGGCATCCGATACGCAGTATTTT. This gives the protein CASSQHQASDTQYF.